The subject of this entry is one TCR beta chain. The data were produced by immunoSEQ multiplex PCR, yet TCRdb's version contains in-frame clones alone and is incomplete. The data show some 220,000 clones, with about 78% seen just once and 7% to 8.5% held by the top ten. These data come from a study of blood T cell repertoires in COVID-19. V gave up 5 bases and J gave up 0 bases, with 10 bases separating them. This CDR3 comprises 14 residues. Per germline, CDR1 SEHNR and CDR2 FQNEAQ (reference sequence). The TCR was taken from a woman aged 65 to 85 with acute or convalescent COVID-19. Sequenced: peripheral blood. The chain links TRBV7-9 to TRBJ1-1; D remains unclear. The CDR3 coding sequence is TGTGCCAGCAGCATTAGCCAACTGAACACTGAAGCTTTCTTT. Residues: CASSISQLNTEAFF.